The clone carrying this TCR beta chain has a handful of counts. Genomic DNA provided the template from which TCR beta VDJ and CDR3 profiles were obtained. MiXCR, applied by TCRdb to the reads, yields one record per CDR3 protein. Among about 470,000 distinct CDR3 sequences listed, 25% to 40% were seen once. The data were obtained in a study of CD8+CD57+ T cells in acquired aplastic anemia. V shed 5 bases and J shed 6 bases, with 23 bases lying between them. There are 17 residues in the CDR3. Per the germline V gene, CDR1 is SGHTA and CDR2 is FQGNSA. Previously, flow cytometry had revealed CD8+CD57+ cell expansion in the patients chosen for sequencing. Patients were treatment-naive when blood was sampled.

This chain uses TRBV7-2 with TRBJ1-3; unclear D gene. Sequencing was done on a sample of sorted CD4+, CD8+, or CD8+CD57+ T cells (not recorded which) from PBMCs. The sequence came from a human donor with aplastic anemia. DNA of the CDR3: TGTGCCAGCAGCCAATTGGCGGTCACGGCTCCTGCAAACACCATATATTTT. Translation: CASSQLAVTAPANTIYF.